This T cell receptor beta chain stems from a study of cytomegalovirus exposure and HLA in healthy donors. Study conclusions and caveats: Productive rates of about 90% or about 30% were seen for most TCR beta V segments in an earlier analysis. Later analysis demonstrated an association between a missense DCLRE1C variant and TCR beta V- and J-gene trimming. Through in vitro validation, a few CMV-associated chains were shown to be specific for CMV antigens.

A note on this clone: What it binds is not known.

Use of 60 Vbeta and 13 Jbeta primers characterized the PCR. Libraries were prepared by immunoSEQ multiplex PCR; TCRdb keeps only in-frame clonotypes and omits some of them. The repertoire holds roughly 110,000 clones, with 60% to 85% as singletons. CDR3 size: 15 residues. Trimming left V 6 bases short and J 0 bases short, with 11 bases between. Germline V gene data show CDR1 as SNHLY and CDR2 as FYNNEI. The TCR comes from a male donor in good health and CMV-seropositive. This chain links TRBV2 with TRBJ1-4; no clear D gene. Sequencing was performed on PBMCs. CDR3 amino acids: CASSAAGTTNEKLFF. DNA of the CDR3: TGTGCCAGCAGCGCGGCCGGGACAACTAATGAAAAACTGTTTTTT.